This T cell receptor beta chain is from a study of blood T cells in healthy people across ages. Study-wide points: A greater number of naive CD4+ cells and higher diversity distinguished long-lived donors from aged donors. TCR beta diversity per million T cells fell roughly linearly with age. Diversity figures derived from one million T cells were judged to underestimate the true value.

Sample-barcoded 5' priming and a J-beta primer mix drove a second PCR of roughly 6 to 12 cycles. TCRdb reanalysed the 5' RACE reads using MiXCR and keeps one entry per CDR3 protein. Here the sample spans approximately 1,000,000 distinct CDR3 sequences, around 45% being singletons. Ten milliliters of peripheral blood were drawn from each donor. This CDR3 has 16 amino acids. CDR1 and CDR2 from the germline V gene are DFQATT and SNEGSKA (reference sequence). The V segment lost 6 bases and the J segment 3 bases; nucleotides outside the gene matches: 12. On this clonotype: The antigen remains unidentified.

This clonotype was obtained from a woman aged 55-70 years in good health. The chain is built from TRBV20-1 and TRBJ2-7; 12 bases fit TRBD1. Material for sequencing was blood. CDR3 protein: CSATGTGGFLGYEQYF. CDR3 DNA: TGCAGTGCCACCGGGACAGGGGGCTTTTTAGGCTACGAGCAGTACTTC.